These T cell receptor beta chains were read from a single sample in a study of identifying expanded T cells in peripheral blood. Assay used: immunoSEQ multiplex PCR; TCRdb lists only in-frame clones, some missing. The data hold 120,000 or so clones, with roughly 82% observed a single time. Sequenced sample: blood. All receptors derive from a person aged 18 to 69 in good health. Both conserved end residues are part of each CDR3. The D gene is left open where the match is weak. The size of a clone is reported for some rows only, either as once, few or many, or as a class for expanded clones.

d_call,v_call,j_call,clone_size,cdr3_aa,cdr3_nt
-,TRBV25-1,TRBJ2-7,-,CASSPPGPKLISHEQYF,TGTGCCAGCAGTCCCCCGGGACCAAAGCTGATCTCCCACGAGCAGTACTTC
-,TRBV5-4,TRBJ2-7,-,CASNAPTALPTYEQYF,TGTGCCAGCAATGCCCCGACCGCCCTACCCACCTACGAGCAGTACTTC
TRBD2,TRBV7-6,TRBJ2-3,-,CASSLEPGLAGISSTDTQYF,TGTGCCAGCAGCTTAGAGCCGGGACTAGCGGGGATATCTAGCACAGATACGCAGTATTTT
-,TRBV18,TRBJ1-1,-,CASSPILRGTGTEAFF,TGTGCCAGCTCACCCATTCTGCGGGGCACGGGGACTGAAGCTTTCTTT
-,TRBV18,TRBJ2-1,-,CASSGRASSYNEQFF,TGTGCCAGCTCAGGCAGGGCGAGCTCCTACAATGAGCAGTTCTTC
-,TRBV10-3,TRBJ2-5,-,CAISAKRRGQSETQYF,TGTGCCATCAGCGCTAAGCGGAGGGGCCAGTCGGAGACCCAGTACTTC
TRBD1,TRBV6-4,TRBJ2-5,-,CASRGQGPKGETQYF,TGTGCCAGCAGGGGACAGGGGCCTAAGGGGGAGACCCAGTACTTC
-,TRBV19,TRBJ1-5,-,CASSMSIGAFQPQHF,TGTGCCAGTAGTATGAGTATAGGGGCGTTTCAGCCCCAGCATTTT
-,TRBV4-1,TRBJ1-2,-,CASSQGRGGQRNYGYTF,TGCGCCAGCAGCCAAGGCCGTGGAGGACAGCGCAACTATGGCTACACCTTC
TRBD1,TRBV28,TRBJ2-7,-,CATGDSLWEQYF,TGTGCCACCGGGGACAGTCTCTGGGAGCAGTACTTC
-,TRBV28,TRBJ2-7,-,CASSLLTYEQYF,TGTGCCAGCAGTTTACTCACCTACGAGCAGTACTTC
-,TRBV5-6,TRBJ1-1,-,CASSYDRPMNTEAFF,TGTGCCAGCAGTTACGACAGGCCGATGAACACTGAAGCTTTCTTT
TRBD1,TRBV25-1,TRBJ1-2,-,CASSESGQVNYGYTF,TGTGCCAGCAGTGAGAGCGGACAGGTCAACTATGGCTACACCTTC
-,TRBV5-6,TRBJ2-1,-,CASSLDPHSYNEQFF,TGTGCCAGCAGCTTGGATCCCCACAGCTACAATGAGCAGTTCTTC
-,TRBV19,TRBJ1-2,few,CASRTGGNWAYGYTF,TGTGCCAGTAGGACCGGGGGAAATTGGGCCTATGGCTACACCTTC